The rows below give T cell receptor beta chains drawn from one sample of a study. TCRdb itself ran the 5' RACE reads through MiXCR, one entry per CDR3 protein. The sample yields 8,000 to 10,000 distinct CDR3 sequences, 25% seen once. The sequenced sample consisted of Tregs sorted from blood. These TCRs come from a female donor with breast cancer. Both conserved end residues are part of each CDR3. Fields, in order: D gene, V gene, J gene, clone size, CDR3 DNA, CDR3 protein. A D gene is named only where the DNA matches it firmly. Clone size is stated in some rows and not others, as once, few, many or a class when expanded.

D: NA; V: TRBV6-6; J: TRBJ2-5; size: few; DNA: TGTGCCAGCAGGGCGCAGGCAGAGACCCAGTACTTC; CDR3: CASRAQAETQYF
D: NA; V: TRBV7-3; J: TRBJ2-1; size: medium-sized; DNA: TGTGCCAGCAGCTTGTTCGGGGGAAATGAGCAGTTCTTC; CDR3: CASSLFGGNEQFF
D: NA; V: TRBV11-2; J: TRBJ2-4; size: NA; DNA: TGTGCCAGCAGCTTAGATCGGGGGCAAGCCAAAAACATTCAGTACTTC; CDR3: CASSLDRGQAKNIQYF
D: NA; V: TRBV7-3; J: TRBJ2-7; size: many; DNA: TGTGCCAGCGCCTCCGCGGGCCCAGACGAGCAGTACTTC; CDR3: CASASAGPDEQYF
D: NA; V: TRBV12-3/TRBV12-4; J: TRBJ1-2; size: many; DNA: TGTGCCAGCAGTCCCGGGACCCCGGCGTTTGGCTACACCTTC; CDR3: CASSPGTPAFGYTF
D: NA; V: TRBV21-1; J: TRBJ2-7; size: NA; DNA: TGTGCCAGCAGCAAAGGGCCAGCGGGAGGTTGTGAGCAGTACTTC; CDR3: CASSKGPAGGCEQYF
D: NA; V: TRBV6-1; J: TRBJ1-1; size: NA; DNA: TGTGCCAGCAGGCAAGGGGATCTCACTGAAGCTTTCTTT; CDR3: CASRQGDLTEAFF
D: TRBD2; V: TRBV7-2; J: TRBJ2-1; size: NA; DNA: TGTGCCAGCAGCTCAACCATCTCGGGACTACTCAATGAGCAGTTCTTC; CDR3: CASSSTISGLLNEQFF
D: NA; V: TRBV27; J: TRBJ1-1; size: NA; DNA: TGTGCCAGCTCCGCTGCCGGGACGGTGAACACTGAAGCTTTCTTT; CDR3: CASSAAGTVNTEAFF
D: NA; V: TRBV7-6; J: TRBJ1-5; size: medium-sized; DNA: TGTGCCAGCAGCTCTCCTCAGCCGCCCCAGCATTTT; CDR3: CASSSPQPPQHF
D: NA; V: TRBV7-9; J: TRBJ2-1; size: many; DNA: TGTGCCAGCAGACCAACGACAGGAGTCTCCTACAATGAGCAGTTCTTC; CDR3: CASRPTTGVSYNEQFF
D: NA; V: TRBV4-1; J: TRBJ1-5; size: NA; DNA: TGCGCCAGCAGCCAATTTGGCTCAGGGGTTGAGCCCCAGCATTTT; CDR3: CASSQFGSGVEPQHF
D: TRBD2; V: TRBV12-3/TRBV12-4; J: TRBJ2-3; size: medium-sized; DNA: TGTGCCAGCAGTTCCCACCGACTAGCGGGAGGTGCAGATACGCAGTATTTT; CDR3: CASSSHRLAGGADTQYF
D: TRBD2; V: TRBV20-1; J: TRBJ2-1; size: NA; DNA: TGCAGTGCTAGGGGACCGAAACTAGCGGGCAACAATGAGCAGTTCTTC; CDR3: CSARGPKLAGNNEQFF
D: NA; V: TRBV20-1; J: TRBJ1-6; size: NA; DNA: TGCAGTGCTAGAGATCAGGAAAAGGGGAATTCACCCCTCCACTTT; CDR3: CSARDQEKGNSPLHF
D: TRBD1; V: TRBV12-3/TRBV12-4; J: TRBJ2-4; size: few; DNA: TGTGCCAGCAGTTTGACAGGGGCCAAAAACATTCAGTACTTC; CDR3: CASSLTGAKNIQYF
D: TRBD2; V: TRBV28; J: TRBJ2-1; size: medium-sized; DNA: TGTGCCAGCAGTCTGTGGCGGGAGCACAATGAGCAGTTCTTC; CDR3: CASSLWREHNEQFF
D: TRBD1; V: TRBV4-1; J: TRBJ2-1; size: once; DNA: TGCGCCAGCAGCCAACCCCCAGGACAGGATCTATACAATGAGCAGTTCTTC; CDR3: CASSQPPGQDLYNEQFF
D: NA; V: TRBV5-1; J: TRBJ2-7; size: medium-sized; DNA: TGCGCCAGCAGCTCTGACAACTACGAGCAGTACTTC; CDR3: CASSSDNYEQYF
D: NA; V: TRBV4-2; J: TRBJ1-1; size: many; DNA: TGTGCCAGCGAGGGGGTCACTGAAGCTTTCTTT; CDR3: CASEGVTEAFF